This passage covers 24 T cell receptor beta chains from one sample sequenced in a study of PD-1 blockade in classical Hodgkin lymphoma (TCRdb year 2020). In light of the paper, this sample's time point label describes: newly diagnosed, previously untreated cHL patient sample. Magnetic negative selection with a Miltenyi CD8+ T cell isolation kit was used to purify CD8+ T cells from thawed PBMCs. The library was built by means of the immunoSEQ multiplex PCR assay. TCRdb re-hosts the immuneACCESS table, in-frame sequences only. Its copies lack some clones; in the studies checked, an unresolved V gene accounts for under half of them, and the cause for the rest is not known. The sample data list roughly 4,800 clones, and around 91% of these were observed just once. The ten largest clones add up to about an eighth of the sample. The sample taken for sequencing was CD8+ T cells from blood. These receptors were obtained from a human donor with classical Hodgkin lymphoma.

This sequence joins TRBV19 and TRBJ2-6; 7 positions agree with TRBD1. V gave up 9 bases and J gave up 2 bases; unmatched junction bases: 10. The CDR3 loop spans 16 amino acids. Germline V gene data show CDR1 as LNHDA and CDR2 as SQIVND (reference sequence). For the CDR3, the DNA is TGTGCCAGCAAAACAGGGGATGATGCTGGGGCCAACGTCCTGACTTTC. It yields the protein CASKTGDDAGANVLTF.

The chain links TRBV28 to TRBJ2-4; no reliable D call. CDR1 and CDR2 from the germline V gene are MDHEN and SYDVKM. The ends were cut back, 4 bases at V and 15 bases at J, with 25 bases in the middle. The CDR3 is 15 residues long. The CDR3 reads CASSSDGDSTFNTYF. In DNA form, the CDR3 reads TGTGCCAGCAGTTCCGATGGGGATTCTACGTTTAATACGTACTTC.

The genes are TRBV7-6 and TRBJ2-7, with D uncertain. Between the trimmed V and J ends, which lost 5 bases and 2 bases, there was a span of 19 bases. This CDR3 comprises 16 residues. Germline-derived CDR1 and CDR2 are SGHVS and FNYEAQ. For the CDR3, the DNA is TGTGCCAGCAGCCCCCGATCCGGGCCGCAACCCTACGAGCAGTACTTC. Translation gives CASSPRSGPQPYEQYF.

This chain connects TRBV5-6 to TRBJ2-1; 9 positions match TRBD1. V lost 2 bases and J lost 9; bases outside the gene matches: 3. Germline values: CDR1 SGHDT, CDR2 YYEEEE. The CDR3 loop spans 13 amino acids. CDR3 sequence (DNA): TGTGCCAGCAGCTTACAGGGGGCGGCTGAGCAGTTCTTC. Protein product: CASSLQGAAEQFF.

V and J are TRBV6-5 and TRBJ1-2, with D perhaps TRBD1 (5 bases). Looked up from germline, CDR1 is MNHEY and CDR2 is SVGAGI. V dropped 5 bases and J dropped 8 bases, with 12 bases sitting between them. This CDR3 is built from 12 residues. CDR3 DNA: TGTGCCAGCAGTCGGACACCAGCGGGCTACACCTTC. It translates to CASSRTPAGYTF.

The J gene is TRBJ2-6, the V gene TRBV4-3; perhaps TRBD2 as D (5 bases). The CDR3 sequence is 16 residues long. The V end lost 0 bases, the J end lost 4 bases, and 10 bases lay between the germline ends. In germline, CDR1 is LGHNA, CDR2 YSLEER. CDR3 in amino acids: CASSQDLGAGANVLTF. The CDR3 DNA reads as TGCGCCAGCAGCCAAGATTTGGGAGCCGGGGCCAACGTCCTGACTTTC.

This chain joins TRBV10-3 and TRBJ1-6; tentative D call: TRBD1 (6 bases). Looked up from germline, CDR1 is ENHRY and CDR2 is SYGVKD. This CDR3 has 14 amino acids. Trimming removed 4 bases at V and 10 bases at J, with 14 bases between. Written as DNA, the CDR3 is TGTGCCATCAGTGCGCGGGCCCAGGGGTCACCCCTCCACTTT. Translation gives CAISARAQGSPLHF.

The chain carries TRBV19 and TRBJ1-5; 7 bases agree with TRBD1. Unmatched junction bases numbered 11, after V lost 5 bases and J lost 7 bases. The CDR3 loop spans 15 amino acids. CDR1 is LNHDA and CDR2 is SQIVND in the germline V gene (reference sequence). In DNA form, the CDR3 reads TGTGCCAGTAGTCCCGGGGGAGGGGGCGGCCAGCCCCAGCATTTT. Protein sequence: CASSPGGGGGQPQHF.

V usage is TRBV6-1 and J usage is TRBJ2-3; D remains ambiguous. Germline assignment: CDR1 MNHNS and CDR2 SASEGT. The length of the CDR3 is 14 residues. V lost 3 bases to trimming and J lost 6 bases, with 13 bases between them. The CDR3 is CASSETPLSDTQYF. DNA of the CDR3: TGTGCCAGCAGTGAGACACCTTTGTCCGATACGCAGTATTTT.

This clone came up once. The gene calls are TRBV28 and TRBJ1-3; unclear D gene. Germline V gene data show CDR1 as MDHEN and CDR2 as SYDVKM. Between the trimmed V and J ends, which lost 3 bases and 0 bases, there was a span of 12 bases. The CDR3 sequence is 16 residues long. The CDR3 spells CASSLATQSSGNTIYF. The CDR3 DNA reads TGTGCCAGCAGTTTGGCGACTCAGAGCTCTGGAAACACCATATATTTT.

The chain is built from TRBV9 and TRBJ1-4, with TRBD1 identical over 8 bases. Germline assignment: CDR1 SGDLS and CDR2 YYNGEE. The CDR3 sequence is 15 residues long. The V segment lost 3 bases and the J segment 8 bases; nucleotides outside the gene matches: 9. This CDR3 is CASSASWTGSEKLFF. In nucleotides, the CDR3 is TGTGCCAGCAGCGCCTCCTGGACAGGGAGCGAAAAACTGTTTTTT.

The chain recombines TRBV5-4 with TRBJ2-3; TRBD2 matches at 8 bases. This CDR3 contains 16 residues. Germline V gene data show CDR1 as SGHNT and CDR2 as YYREEE (reference sequence). Trimming at V came to 5 bases and at J to 0 bases, leaving 8 bases not matched to a gene. The CDR3 region is CASSSKREPSTDTQYF. CDR3 bases: TGTGCCAGCAGTTCCAAGCGGGAGCCTAGCACAGATACGCAGTATTTT. The full variable domain, its missing parts supplied by reference TRBV5-4 and TRBJ2-3, is ETGVTQSPTHLIKTRGQQVTLRCSSQSGHNTVSWYQQALGQGPQFIFQYYREEENGRGNFPPRFSGLQFPNYSSELNVNALELDDSALYLCASSSKREPSTDTQYFGPGTRLTVL.

The chain links TRBV6-1 to TRBJ2-1; D remains unclear. CDR3 length: 15 residues. CDR1 is MNHNS, CDR2 SASEGT, per germline. Trimming pared 1 base from V and 0 bases from J, leaving 7 bases between. This chain's CDR3 is CASSEGLSSYNEQFF. The CDR3 bases are TGTGCCAGCAGTGAAGGACTCAGCTCCTACAATGAGCAGTTCTTC.

Only one count was recorded for this clone. This chain links TRBV5-5 with TRBJ2-3; 7 bases align to TRBD1. The V segment lost 0 bases and the J segment 4 bases; nucleotides outside the gene matches: 2. This CDR3 spans 14 amino acids. The germline V gene encodes CDR1 SGHKS and CDR2 YYEKEE (reference sequence). The chain's CDR3 is CASSLEGQPDTQYF. DNA of the CDR3: TGTGCCAGCAGCTTGGAGGGACAGCCAGATACGCAGTATTTT.

The V call is TRBV7-9, the J call TRBJ2-4, with TRBD1 as a possible D gene (5 bases). The V end lost 6 bases, the J end lost 2 bases, and 11 bases lay between the germline ends. The CDR3 contains 14 residues. CDR1 is SEHNR, CDR2 FQNEAQ, per germline (reference sequence). This CDR3 is CASSPGATKNIQYF. As DNA, the CDR3 is TGTGCCAGCAGTCCTGGGGCGACCAAAAACATTCAGTACTTC.

J is TRBJ1-4 and V is TRBV27; D gene uncertain. Trimming took off 5 bases at V and 3 bases at J, with 16 bases between the two ends. Germline lookup yields CDR1 MNHEY and CDR2 SMNVEV (reference sequence). This CDR3 contains 16 residues. The CDR3 DNA is TGTGCCAGCAGTCCCCGCGCCGGGATTCCTAATGAAAAACTGTTTTTT. This encodes CASSPRAGIPNEKLFF.

V gene TRBV18 combines with J gene TRBJ1-1, with D tentatively TRBD1 (6 bases). V was shortened by 5 bases and J by 4 bases, with 11 bases between the two germline ends. The CDR3 is made up of 13 amino acids. CDR1 is KGHSH, CDR2 LQKENI, per germline. CDR3 bases: TGTGCCAGCTCATTACAGGGAGGCACTGAAGCTTTCTTT. Translating it yields CASSLQGGTEAFF.

This chain links TRBV11-3 with TRBJ2-1, with D hard to call. Germline V lookup: CDR1 SGHNT, CDR2 YENEEA. This CDR3 contains 13 residues. Trimming removed 0 bases from V and 6 bases from J, with 6 bases in between. The CDR3 DNA sequence: TGTGCCAGCAGCTTAGATCCGATCAATGAGCAGTTCTTC. This codes for CASSLDPINEQFF.

The J gene is TRBJ2-7, the V gene TRBV30; no definite D call. The ends were cut back, 0 bases at V and 3 bases at J, with 6 bases in the middle. CDR1 is GTSNPN and CDR2 is SVGIG in the germline V gene (reference sequence). This CDR3 region has 12 residues. CDR3 region: CAWSVRVYEQYF. CDR3 sequence (DNA): TGTGCCTGGAGTGTACGAGTCTACGAGCAGTACTTC.

The rearrangement uses TRBV30 and TRBJ2-6; no reliable D call. Trimming removed 4 bases from V and 4 bases from J, with 5 bases in between. Germline V gene sequence: CDR1 GTSNPN, CDR2 SVGIG (reference sequence). CDR3 size: 12 residues. The DNA for the CDR3 is TGTGCCTGGATCGGCGGGGCCAACGTCCTGACTTTC. Protein product: CAWIGGANVLTF.

The chain couples TRBV29-1 to TRBJ1-2; tentatively, D is TRBD1 (5 bases). Germline CDR1 is SQVTM and CDR2 is ANQGSEA. The CDR3 contains 14 residues. With 5 bases removed from V and 6 bases from J, the gap between germline ends came to 19 bases. The CDR3 region is CSVLPVQGLDGYTF. For the CDR3, the DNA is TGCAGCGTTCTCCCCGTCCAGGGCCTGGATGGCTACACCTTC.

This clone was counted a few times. V is TRBV4-1 and J is TRBJ1-3; D is unresolved. The CDR3 has 14 amino acids. V was cut by 0 bases and J by 4 bases, with 7 bases left in between. CDR1 and CDR2 (germline): MGHRA, YSYEKL. The CDR3 DNA is TGCGCCAGCAGCCAAGATCTTAGGGGAAACACCATATATTTT. Translation: CASSQDLRGNTIYF.

The rearrangement links TRBV4-3 to TRBJ2-7; no reliable D call. The V gene lost 4 bases and the J gene lost 5 bases, with 15 bases spanning the gap. CDR1 is LGHNA, CDR2 YSLEER, per germline. This CDR3 comprises 14 residues. The CDR3 spells CASSPGPTSDEQYF. CDR3 bases: TGCGCCAGCAGCCCCGGACCGACCTCAGACGAGCAGTACTTC.

The genes are TRBV11-3 and TRBJ2-3; D possibly corresponds to TRBD2 (5 bases). CDR3 size: 11 residues. CDR1 and CDR2 from the germline V gene are SGHNT and YENEEA. V lost 5 bases, J lost 13 bases, and 13 bases lay in between. The CDR3 here is CASSTGISEYF. The CDR3 DNA reads as TGTGCCAGCAGCACCGGGATTTCGGAGTATTTT.